This record concerns one T cell receptor beta chain sequence. A read error may explain this, as a much larger clone is one base away. Amplification targeted TCR beta CDR3 regions from RNA transcripts. In the first-round RT-PCR of the TCR CDR3, the HTBI primer set was used. Each CDR3 protein gets one entry after TCRdb re-called the multiplex PCR reads with MiXCR. The table records about 410,000 distinct CDR3 sequences, roughly 14% of them present only once. The sample comes from a study of T cells in Graves' hyperthyroidism and ophthalmopathy. CDR3 length: 12 residues. The V gene's germline CDR1 is DFQATT and CDR2 SNEGSKA (reference sequence).

The receptor was isolated from a man aged 18 to 29 with Graves' ophthalmopathy. Sequences were obtained from blood. The chain recombines TRBV20-1 with TRBJ1-2, with TRBD1 matching over 7 bases. The DNA for the CDR3 is TGCAGGGGTGACAGGGCTAACTATGGCTACACCTTC. Its protein is CRGDRANYGYTF.